The 32 T cell receptor beta chains in this list originate from one sample, sequenced in a study of T cell responses to AZD1222 COVID-19 vaccine. TCRdb's table, derived via immunoSEQ multiplex PCR, lists solely in-frame clones and lacks some. The sample lists around 100,000 clones, around 91% occurring once. The specimen comprised peripheral blood, sampled on day 0 of AZD1222 vaccination. Receptors originate from an adult in good health.

The V gene is TRBV7-2, the J gene TRBJ1-6; D ambiguous. The V gene's germline CDR1 is SGHTA and CDR2 FQGNSA. The CDR3 contains 15 residues. V lost 5 bases to trimming and J lost 10 bases, with 18 bases between them. Here the CDR3 DNA reads TGTGCCAGCAGCCAGGCCCGGGGAGACCTATCACCCCTCCACTTT. Translation gives CASSQARGDLSPLHF.

This clone showed up just once. The chain carries TRBV12-3 or TRBV12-4 and TRBJ1-1; 7 nucleotides line up with TRBD1. The V and J ends lost 7 bases and 10 bases, in that order; junction bases with no gene match: 9. This CDR3 region has 12 residues. CDR3 residues: CASTGQGVGAFF. The CDR3 DNA follows: TGTGCCAGCACCGGGCAGGGGGTTGGAGCTTTCTTT.

The chain employs TRBV18 and TRBJ2-3; TRBD2 is a possible D gene (6 bases). This CDR3 comprises 13 residues. V was trimmed by 6 bases and J by 5 bases, leaving 12 bases between them. The germline CDR1 and CDR2 sequences are KGHSH and LQKENI. The CDR3 DNA sequence: TGTGCCAGCTCGGCGAGGGAGGAAGATACGCAGTATTTT. Protein sequence: CASSAREEDTQYF.

V is TRBV19 and J is TRBJ1-5, with 7 bases lining up with TRBD1. This CDR3 is built from 12 residues. Germline loops: CDR1 LNHDA, CDR2 SQIVND (reference sequence). V lost 5 bases and J lost 7; bases outside the gene matches: 2. CDR3 DNA sequence: TGTGCCAGTAGTTTCAGGGGGCAGCCCCAGCATTTT. This gives the protein CASSFRGQPQHF.

This clone turned up a few times. A read error may account for a junction end that differs from germline. The J gene is TRBJ2-2, the V gene TRBV7-7; D is perhaps TRBD1 or TRBD2 (5 bases each). The V gene's germline CDR1 is SSHAT and CDR2 FNYEAQ (reference sequence). The CDR3 sequence is 15 residues long. For the CDR3, the DNA is TGTGCTAGCAGCCCGGGACGTCAGAACACCGGGGAGCTGTTTTTT. This encodes CASSPGRQNTGELFF.

This chain links TRBV19 with TRBJ1-1, with 7 bases matching TRBD1. With V trimmed by 1 base and J by 4 bases, 12 bases remained unmatched. This CDR3 region has 17 residues. The germline V gene encodes CDR1 LNHDA and CDR2 SQIVND (reference sequence). CDR3 loop: CASSIVPPTGAPTEAFF. The CDR3 DNA follows: TGTGCCAGTAGTATAGTTCCCCCCACAGGGGCCCCCACTGAAGCTTTCTTT. The full variable domain, with the rest looked up from reference TRBV19 and TRBJ1-1, is DGGITQSPKYLFRKEGQNVTLSCEQNLNHDAMYWYRQDPGQGLRLIYYSQIVNDFQKGDIAEGYSVSREKKESFPLTVTSAQKNPTAFYLCASSIVPPTGAPTEAFFGQGTRLTVV.

The chain employs TRBV6-5 and TRBJ2-2, with a tentative D call TRBD1 (5 bases). This CDR3 spans 13 amino acids. From germline, CDR1 is MNHEY and CDR2 SVGAGI. V dropped 4 bases and J dropped 6 bases, with 9 bases sitting between them. The CDR3 nucleotides are TGTGCCAGCAGTTTGCAGGGTTCCGGGGAGCTGTTTTTT. Translation: CASSLQGSGELFF.

The J gene is TRBJ2-4, the V gene TRBV27, with D hard to call. From germline, CDR1 is MNHEY and CDR2 SMNVEV (reference sequence). The V end was cut by 5 bases, the J end by 8 bases, with 13 bases between. This CDR3 contains 13 residues. CDR3 in amino acids: CASSPPFEDIQYF. In nucleotides, the CDR3 is TGTGCCAGCAGTCCACCGTTTGAGGACATTCAGTACTTC.

The chain recombines TRBV3-1 (or the pseudogene TRBV3-2) with TRBJ1-5; D is unclear. The CDR3 has 13 residues. Germline V gives CDR1 LGHDT, CDR2 YNNKEL (reference sequence). V was trimmed by 1 base and J by 6 bases, leaving 7 bases between them. The CDR3 spells CASSQVLGQPQHF. The CDR3 bases are TGTGCCAGCAGCCAAGTGTTGGGTCAGCCCCAGCATTTT.

The chain carries TRBV7-9 and TRBJ1-5; no clear D. Germline V gene sequence: CDR1 SEHNR, CDR2 FQNEAQ (reference sequence). This CDR3 region has 12 residues. Trimming removed 10 bases at V and 5 bases at J, with 12 bases between. In DNA form, the CDR3 reads TGTGCCACCCAATTGAGGGATCAGCCCCAGCATTTT. This translates into CATQLRDQPQHF.

The gene calls are TRBV7-3 and TRBJ1-1, with 7 bases matching TRBD1. Per the germline V gene, CDR1 is SGHTA and CDR2 is FQGTGA. Unmatched junction bases numbered 8, after V lost 5 bases and J lost 2 bases. The CDR3 is 15 amino acids. The CDR3 nucleotides read TGTGCCAGCAGCGAGCAGGGGGGCTCTAACACTGAAGCTTTCTTT. Encoded protein: CASSEQGGSNTEAFF.

V is TRBV10-1 and J is TRBJ1-3; perhaps TRBD1 as D (5 bases). Between the trimmed V and J ends, which lost 6 bases and 4 bases, there was a span of 13 bases. Per the germline V gene, CDR1 is WNHNN and CDR2 is SYGVQD (reference sequence). The CDR3 covers 14 residues. CDR3 region: CASRWGLSGNTIYF. In DNA, the CDR3 is TGCGCCAGCAGATGGGGCTTATCCGGAAACACCATATATTTT.

This sequence joins TRBV30 and TRBJ1-1; D remains ambiguous. CDR3 size: 13 residues. V lost 1 base, J lost 11 bases, and 17 bases lay in between. Germline V gives CDR1 GTSNPN, CDR2 SVGIG (reference sequence). The CDR3 sequence is CAWSDINSQVAFF. Written as DNA, the CDR3 is TGTGCCTGGAGTGATATAAACAGCCAGGTGGCTTTCTTT. Drawing the rest from reference TRBV30 and TRBJ1-1, the complete variable domain is SQTIHQWPATLVQPVGSPLSLECTVEGTSNPNLYWYRQAAGRGLQLLFYSVGIGQISSEVPQNLSASRPQDRQFILSSKKLLLSDSGFYLCAWSDINSQVAFFGQGTRLTVV.

This clone occurred once. The chain employs TRBV11-2 and TRBJ2-7; 9 bases agree with TRBD2. J gave up 1 base and V 0 bases, and 10 bases lay outside the gene matches. This CDR3 is built from 18 residues. From germline, CDR1 is SGHAT and CDR2 FQNNGV. The CDR3 DNA follows: TGTGCCAGCAGCTTAGAGAGACTAGCGGTTAGCGATTCCTACGAGCAGTACTTC. Translated: CASSLERLAVSDSYEQYF.

This CDR3 reads CASSGGGPAGGGANVLTF. CDR3 nucleotides: TGTGCCAGCAGTGGAGGAGGGCCTGCCGGGGGTGGGGCCAACGTCCTGACTTTC. The chain is built from TRBV2 and TRBJ2-6, with D perhaps matching TRBD2 (6 bases). V was clipped by 4 bases and J by 3 bases, with 19 bases between them. The CDR3 is 18 amino acids. Germline V lookup: CDR1 SNHLY, CDR2 FYNNEI.

J is TRBJ2-1 and V is TRBV19; D unclear. With 6 bases removed from V and 1 base from J, the gap between germline ends came to 10 bases. The CDR3 is 14 residues long. Germline values: CDR1 LNHDA, CDR2 SQIVND (reference sequence). CDR3 DNA: TGTGCCAGTAGCCCACTTGGGTCCTACAATGAGCAGTTCTTC. It translates to CASSPLGSYNEQFF. Together with reference TRBV19 and TRBJ2-1, the CDR3 gives the full variable domain: DGGITQSPKYLFRKEGQNVTLSCEQNLNHDAMYWYRQDPGQGLRLIYYSQIVNDFQKGDIAEGYSVSREKKESFPLTVTSAQKNPTAFYLCASSPLGSYNEQFFGPGTRLTVL.

V gene TRBV11-2 combines with J gene TRBJ2-1; perhaps TRBD2 as D (5 bases). Germline V gene sequence: CDR1 SGHAT, CDR2 FQNNGV. CDR3 length: 11 amino acids. V was pared by 8 bases and J by 10 bases, with 12 bases between. CDR3 sequence (DNA): TGTGCCAGCTTCAAGGACTCAGAGCAGTTCTTC. It is translated as CASFKDSEQFF.

This clone was seen a single time. The V call is TRBV7-2, the J call TRBJ1-2, with TRBD1 matching 9 bases. Germline lookup yields CDR1 SGHTA and CDR2 FQGNSA. After removal of 6 bases from V and 3 bases from J, the junction contained 5 bases not matched to a gene. The CDR3 contains 14 residues. The CDR3 loop is CASRTGGQHYGYTF. In nucleotides, the CDR3 is TGTGCCAGCAGGACAGGGGGACAGCACTATGGCTACACCTTC.

The chain is built from TRBV19 and TRBJ1-2; D remains unclear. Germline V gene lookup returns CDR1 LNHDA and CDR2 SQIVND (reference sequence). The length of the CDR3 is 13 residues. Trimming removed 3 bases at V and 4 bases at J, with 9 bases between. DNA of the CDR3: TGTGCCAGTAGTATGGTGGATACCTATGGCTACACCTTC. Protein product: CASSMVDTYGYTF.

The CDR3 spells CASSHYYTGTGGNGYTF. The CDR3 DNA follows: TGCGCCAGCAGCCACTACTACACCGGGACAGGGGGTAATGGCTACACCTTC. This chain joins TRBV4-1 and TRBJ1-2; TRBD1 matches at 11 bases. Germline CDR1 MGHRA, CDR2 YSYEKL. Germline trimming cut 3 bases from V and 6 bases from J; bases unmatched to any gene: 12. CDR3 length: 17 amino acids.

V is TRBV6-2 or TRBV6-3 and J is TRBJ1-2, with D maybe TRBD1 (5 bases). The V gene's germline CDR1 is MNHEY and CDR2 SVGEGT. This CDR3 region has 15 residues. V shed 6 bases and J shed 0 bases, with 14 bases lying between them. This chain's CDR3 is CASSREATANYGYTF. For the CDR3, the DNA is TGTGCCAGCAGCCGGGAAGCGACAGCTAACTATGGCTACACCTTC.

This clone was seen repeatedly, ten times or more. The rearrangement uses TRBV30 and TRBJ1-6; 7 bases line up with TRBD1. The length of the CDR3 is 14 residues. Germline loops: CDR1 GTSNPN, CDR2 SVGIG (reference sequence). V lost 3 bases to trimming and J lost 7 bases; unmatched junction nucleotides: 6. The CDR3 region has the DNA TGTGCCTGGAGCAGGGGGGGATCAAATTCACCCCTCCACTTT. Encoded protein: CAWSRGGSNSPLHF.

This clone was counted a single time. The CDR3 region is CASTDRQETQYF. The CDR3 nucleotides read TGTGCCAGCACGGACAGGCAGGAGACCCAGTACTTC. The V gene is TRBV7-6, the J gene TRBJ2-5, with TRBD1 matching 7 bases. CDR1 and CDR2 from the germline V gene are SGHVS and FNYEAQ. The V and J ends lost 7 bases and 5 bases, in that order; junction bases with no gene match: 4. The CDR3 contains 12 residues.

The rearrangement uses TRBV9 and TRBJ1-2; possible D gene TRBD1, 5 bases. CDR1 and CDR2 (germline): SGDLS, YYNGEE. The CDR3 extends over 14 amino acids. V gave up 0 bases and J gave up 6 bases, with 12 bases separating them. The CDR3 DNA follows: TGTGCCAGCAGCGTAGGGGGCAGGGCAGATGGCTACACCTTC. It translates to CASSVGGRADGYTF.

The rearrangement joins TRBV6-2 or TRBV6-3 to TRBJ1-5; possible D gene TRBD1, 5 bases. CDR3 length: 16 amino acids. Trimming took 5 bases from V and 2 from J, leaving 16 bases between them. Germline assignment: CDR1 MNHEY and CDR2 SVGEGT. CDR3 sequence: CASSNLPGSGNQPQHF. The DNA of the CDR3 is TGTGCCAGCAGTAACCTCCCAGGGTCTGGCAATCAGCCCCAGCATTTT.

The chain links TRBV7-6 to TRBJ1-4; possibly TRBD1 for D (6 bases). V was pared by 5 bases and J by 8 bases, with 18 bases between. CDR3 size: 15 residues. Per germline, CDR1 SGHVS and CDR2 FNYEAQ. The CDR3 loop reads CASSGQTGFWEKLFF. The CDR3 bases are TGTGCCAGCAGCGGACAAACAGGGTTTTGGGAAAAACTGTTTTTT.

V gene TRBV4-1 combines with J gene TRBJ2-1, with 8 positions matching TRBD1. The CDR3 covers 18 residues. Trimming at V came to 5 bases and at J to 2 bases, leaving 14 bases not matched to a gene. Germline lookup yields CDR1 MGHRA and CDR2 YSYEKL. CDR3 coding DNA: TGCGCCAGCAGCATCTCGCCGCCCGGGACAGGTACCTACAATGAGCAGTTCTTC. It translates to CASSISPPGTGTYNEQFF.

The CDR3 region has the DNA TGTGCCAGCAGCGGTCTCGCGGGGTCCACAGATACGCAGTATTTT. Amino acids: CASSGLAGSTDTQYF. The chain recombines TRBV7-2 with TRBJ2-3; a weak D match, TRBD2 (6 bases). CDR1 is SGHTA and CDR2 is FQGNSA in the germline V gene. This CDR3 spans 15 amino acids. Trimming shortened V by 5 bases and J by 2 bases, and 14 bases separated the two germline ends.

The genes are TRBV30 and TRBJ1-2; the D gene is possibly TRBD1 (6 bases). The CDR3 extends over 12 amino acids. The germline CDR1 and CDR2 sequences are GTSNPN and SVGIG (reference sequence). V lost 1 base and J 4 bases, leaving 7 bases between the germline ends. This chain's CDR3 is CAWSGGAYGYTF. CDR3 DNA: TGTGCCTGGAGTGGGGGGGCCTATGGCTACACCTTC.

The V call is TRBV10-1, the J call TRBJ1-1; D gene unclear. In germline, CDR1 is WNHNN, CDR2 SYGVQD (reference sequence). The germline V and J ends were trimmed by 5 bases and 4 bases, with 17 bases remaining between them. The CDR3 contains 15 residues. CDR3 residues: CASSSSGPPGTEAFF. CDR3 nucleotide sequence: TGCGCCAGCAGTTCTTCCGGGCCCCCGGGCACTGAAGCTTTCTTT.

CDR3 nucleotide sequence: TGTGCCATCAGTGAGTCGCCTGGGGGCAGTGAAAAACTGTTTTTT. Protein: CAISESPGGSEKLFF. This chain joins TRBV10-3 and TRBJ1-4; possibly TRBD1 for D (6 bases). Germline-derived CDR1 and CDR2 are ENHRY and SYGVKD. V lost 0 bases and J 7 bases, leaving 12 bases between the germline ends. CDR3 size: 15 residues.

The rearrangement links TRBV19 to TRBJ2-5; D might be TRBD1 (6 bases). Trimming pared 4 bases from V and 0 bases from J, leaving 15 bases between. The length of the CDR3 is 16 residues. CDR1 is LNHDA and CDR2 is SQIVND in the germline V gene (reference sequence). CDR3 protein: CASSRGDQGYQETQYF. The DNA of the CDR3 is TGTGCCAGTAGTAGGGGCGACCAGGGGTACCAAGAGACCCAGTACTTC.